This is a list of T cell receptor beta chains from one sample in a study of shared clonotypes between healthy human individuals. Only in-frame clones appear in the TCRdb table, and some are missing; sequencing was by immunoSEQ multiplex PCR. Of roughly 1,800,000 clones listed, over 85% were seen once; the top ten hold 1.2%. The specimen sequenced was naive CD8+ T cells sorted from blood. All receptors come from a man between 18 and 35 years old in good health. The CDR3 runs from the conserved cysteine through the conserved F or W. D genes are given only for firm matches. Only part of the rows carry a size: once, few, many, or a class if the clone is expanded.

clone_size j_call v_call d_call cdr3_aa cdr3_nt
. TRBJ2-7 TRBV18 TRBD1 CASSPPPGQSAYEQYF TGTGCCAGCTCACCACCCCCGGGACAGAGCGCCTACGAGCAGTACTTC
. TRBJ2-6 TRBV27 TRBD1 CASTFTGVLGSGANVLTF TGTGCCAGCACTTTCACAGGGGTTTTGGGGTCTGGGGCCAACGTCCTGACTTTC
. TRBJ2-1 TRBV7-3 . CASSLLRGGLNEQFF TGTGCCAGCAGTCTACTTAGGGGGGGCCTGAATGAGCAGTTCTTC
. TRBJ2-1 TRBV2 . CASSEGRISSYNEQFF TGTGCCAGCAGTGAGGGTCGGATCAGCTCCTACAATGAGCAGTTCTTC
. TRBJ2-1 TRBV4-3 . CASSQDTGEDNEQFF TGCGCCAGCAGCCAAGATACGGGAGAAGACAATGAGCAGTTCTTC
few TRBJ1-2 TRBV21-1 . CASSKARGGYTF TGTGCCAGCAGCAAAGCGAGGGGCGGCTACACCTTC
. TRBJ1-2 TRBV7-9 . CASSLGAGLSGYTF TGTGCCAGCAGCTTAGGGGCAGGGTTAAGTGGCTACACCTTC
. TRBJ2-5 TRBV7-2 . CASSLVLRETQYF TGTGCCAGCAGCTTAGTTCTGAGAGAGACCCAGTACTTC
. TRBJ2-1 TRBV10-3 TRBD2 CAISESGISGTTPYNEQFF TGTGCCATCAGTGAGTCGGGGATTTCCGGGACTACCCCGTACAATGAGCAGTTCTTC
. TRBJ2-7 TRBV5-5 . CASSFYPTEFYEQYF TGTGCCAGCAGCTTTTATCCGACGGAGTTCTACGAGCAGTACTTC
. TRBJ2-2 TRBV2 TRBD1 CASSEVPQGYTGELFF TGTGCCAGCAGTGAAGTGCCACAGGGGTACACCGGGGAGCTGTTTTTT
. TRBJ1-1 TRBV19 . CASSPREVTEAFF TGTGCCAGTAGCCCCCGGGAAGTCACTGAAGCTTTCTTT
. TRBJ2-7 TRBV9 . CASSASGNPYEQYF TGTGCCAGCAGCGCGTCCGGAAACCCCTACGAGCAGTACTTC
. TRBJ1-4 TRBV4-1 TRBD1 CASSPWQQGGNEKLFF TGCGCCAGCAGCCCGTGGCAACAGGGGGGTAATGAAAAACTGTTTTTT
. TRBJ1-2 TRBV19 . CASLGRDRSYGYTF TGTGCCAGTTTGGGCAGGGATAGGAGCTATGGCTACACCTTC
. TRBJ2-7 TRBV27 . CASSPVTRSYEQYF TGTGCCAGCAGTCCGGTAACTCGCTCCTACGAGCAGTACTTC
. TRBJ1-2 TRBV4-1 . CASSNDMGYGYTF TGCGCCAGCAGCAACGACATGGGCTATGGCTACACCTTC
. TRBJ2-7 TRBV5-5 . CASSLASLRTDSYEQYF TGTGCCAGCAGCTTGGCCTCGCTTAGGACGGACTCCTACGAGCAGTACTTC
few TRBJ1-1 TRBV4-1 . CAAGNTEAFF TGCGCCGCCGGGAACACTGAAGCTTTCTTT
. TRBJ2-3 TRBV29-1 TRBD1 CSVEADRGRTDTQYF TGCAGCGTTGAAGCTGACAGGGGGCGGACAGATACGCAGTATTTT
. TRBJ2-7 TRBV5-1 TRBD1 CASSLDRDRSYEQYF TGCGCCAGCAGCTTAGACAGGGACCGCTCCTACGAGCAGTACTTC
. TRBJ2-5 TRBV6-5 . CASSYGGTGETQYF TGTGCCAGCAGTTACGGCGGGACGGGAGAGACCCAGTACTTC
. TRBJ1-5 TRBV5-8 . CASSRGNQPQHF TGTGCCAGCAGCCGAGGAAATCAGCCCCAGCATTTT
. TRBJ2-1 TRBV5-1 . CASALATPYNEQFF TGCGCCAGCGCTTTAGCGACCCCCTACAATGAGCAGTTCTTC
. TRBJ2-2 TRBV28 . CASSFLPGRLNTGELFF TGTGCCAGCAGTTTTCTTCCGGGGAGGCTGAACACCGGGGAGCTGTTTTTT
. TRBJ2-7 TRBV28 TRBD1 CASSLDRAYEQYF TGTGCCAGCAGTTTGGACAGGGCCTACGAGCAGTACTTC
. TRBJ1-4 TRBV4-1 . CASSPVRGGNEKLFF TGCGCCAGCAGCCCGGTTCGGGGGGGGAATGAAAAACTGTTTTTT
. TRBJ2-1 TRBV5-1 . CASSPAEGGGHNEQFF TGCGCCAGCAGCCCGGCGGAGGGCGGGGGCCACAATGAGCAGTTCTTC
. TRBJ2-7 TRBV27 . CASSWGPHEQYF TGTGCCAGCAGTTGGGGGCCCCACGAGCAGTACTTC
. TRBJ1-1 TRBV7-2 . CASSLTAWYTEAFF TGTGCCAGCAGCCTAACAGCCTGGTACACTGAAGCTTTCTTT
. TRBJ2-7 TRBV6-4 TRBD2 CASSDRGRTSGSSGEQYF TGTGCCAGCAGTGATCGGGGTCGGACTAGCGGGAGTTCGGGCGAGCAGTACTTC
. TRBJ2-7 TRBV10-1 . CASSAHRVDEQYF TGCGCCAGCAGTGCCCACAGGGTGGACGAGCAGTACTTC
once TRBJ2-7 TRBV19 TRBD1 CASTLPVPSGTVPSEQYF TGTGCCAGTACCCTCCCCGTCCCTTCCGGGACAGTCCCTAGCGAGCAGTACTTC
. TRBJ1-2 TRBV2 . CASSDSGNYGYTF TGTGCCAGCAGTGATAGTGGGAACTATGGCTACACCTTC
. TRBJ2-7 TRBV30 . CAWSGPGGQYF TGTGCCTGGAGTGGGCCCGGAGGGCAGTACTTC
. TRBJ2-3 TRBV27 . CASNLVGASPSPTDTQYF TGTGCCAGCAATTTAGTAGGGGCTTCGCCTAGCCCCACAGATACGCAGTATTTT
. TRBJ2-7 TRBV6-1 TRBD2 CASSEWVGSGGNEQYF TGTGCCAGCAGTGAGTGGGTTGGGAGCGGGGGGAACGAGCAGTACTTC
. TRBJ2-7 TRBV13 . CASSHPSDYEQYF TGTGCCAGCAGCCACCCGTCCGACTACGAGCAGTACTTC
. TRBJ2-5 TRBV5-1 TRBD2 CASSLAGIAGDWEQYF TGCGCCAGCAGCTTGGCCGGGATAGCGGGAGACTGGGAGCAGTACTTC
. TRBJ2-5 TRBV9 TRBD2 CASSGGLAGVMETQYF TGTGCCAGCAGCGGTGGACTAGCGGGAGTGATGGAGACCCAGTACTTC